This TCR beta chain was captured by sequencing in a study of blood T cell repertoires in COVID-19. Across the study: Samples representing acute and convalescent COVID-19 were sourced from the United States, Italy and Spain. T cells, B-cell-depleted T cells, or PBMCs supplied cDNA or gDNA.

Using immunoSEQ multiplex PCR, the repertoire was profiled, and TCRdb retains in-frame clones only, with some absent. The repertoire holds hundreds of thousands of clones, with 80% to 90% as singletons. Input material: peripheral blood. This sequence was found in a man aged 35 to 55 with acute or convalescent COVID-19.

The CDR3 coding sequence is TGTGCCAGCAGTTTCCCCAACAGGGGGCGGAACACCATATATTTT. It translates to CASSFPNRGRNTIYF. The V and J genes are TRBV28 and TRBJ1-3; 9 bases line up with TRBD1. Germline loops: CDR1 MDHEN, CDR2 SYDVKM. J gave up 7 bases and V 3 bases, and 7 bases lay outside the gene matches. The CDR3 totals 15 residues.